This paragraph covers one T cell receptor (beta chain) sequence. Its antigen is still unknown. No much larger clonotype is one base removed from it; base qualities were not supplied. As encoded in the germline V gene, CDR1 is MNHEY while CDR2 is SVGAGI. The cysteine opens and the phenylalanine closes a CDR3 of 14 amino acids. Here the CDR3 DNA is all that survives: 42 bases in frame from base 1. After removal of 4 bases from V and 3 bases from J, the junction retains 3 bases not matched to a gene. The trial excluded patients who had a history of autoimmune disease or who were on systemic immunosuppression. Peripheral blood for TCR sequencing was drawn from every dose cohort at baseline, at cycle 4 day 1 and at cycle 7 day 1. The samples were taken from a phase I, first-in-human, multicenter, open-label dose-escalation trial of ivuxolimab. Adults with locally advanced or metastatic melanoma, renal cell, hepatocellular, or head and neck squamous cell carcinoma were enrolled in the trial. CD4+ and CD8+ T cells were sorted separately from peripheral blood before TCR sequencing.

This sample is part of a study of OX40 agonist ivuxolimab in advanced cancers. The study in broad terms: Ivuxolimab, which targeted the costimulatory receptor OX40 (CD134), was an agonistic, fully human IgG2 monoclonal antibody. Intravenous ivuxolimab was administered to patients every 2 weeks at six dose levels: 0.01, 0.1, 0.3, 1.5, 3 and 10 mg/kg. Of the approximately 50 patients in dose escalation, about 19 had hepatocellular carcinoma, roughly 15 had melanoma, 9 had renal cell carcinoma and 9 had head and neck cancer. In the dose-escalation cohort, around four fifths of patients were male, and the mean age was 60 years with a range of roughly 20 to 85. Prior anti-PD-1, anti-PD-L1 or anti-CTLA-4 therapy was permitted, and approximately 41% of dose-escalation patients had received checkpoint inhibitors. Partial responses occurred in three dose-escalation patients, of whom one had hepatocellular carcinoma and two had cutaneous melanoma. Peripheral TCRbeta sequencing aimed to test whether ivuxolimab altered TCR sequence diversity and caused clonal T-cell expansion. The paper describes the monotherapy dose-escalation part (N of about 47 patients) of the phase I trial of ivuxolimab.

For sequencing of the TCRbeta CDR3 region, genomic DNA was extracted from the sorted cells. The immunoSEQ Assay was used for sequencing of TCRbeta CDR3 regions. This is the immuneACCESS table as TCRdb keeps it, with only in-frame sequences that have V and J called. A part of the clones is gone; compared with another copy, unresolved V genes explain less than half, and the rest is unexplained. The sample table holds some 22,000 clones, of which around 78% were seen once. Of the sample, 15% to 20% falls within the top ten clones. General findings and caveats noted by the study authors: Low levels of normalized T-cell clonal expansion were also shown by some nonresponding patients. The antigen specificity of the peripheral T cells that underwent clonal expansion was not determined. After ivuxolimab, expanded clones were on average more numerous among CD8+ T cells than among CD4+ T cells. At doses of 0.1 to 3.0 mg/kg, clonal expansion of both CD4+ and CD8+ T cells in blood was seen between baseline and week 6. In the 0.1-3.0 mg/kg groups, partial responders were among the patients with the lowest normalized peripheral clonal expansion, particularly in CD8+ T cells.

Sequences were derived from CD4+ or CD8+ T cells sorted from blood, sampled in a trial of the OX40 agonist ivuxolimab. The rearrangement combines TRBV6-5 with TRBJ2-3, and TRBD2 aligns with 8 junction nucleotides. This clonotype was sampled from an adult with an advanced solid tumor such as melanoma, head and neck, liver or kidney cancer. The DNA sequence is given as TGTGCCAGCAGTTGGCGGGGGGAAACAGATACGCAGTATTTT. Translated, this gives CASSWRGETDTQYF.